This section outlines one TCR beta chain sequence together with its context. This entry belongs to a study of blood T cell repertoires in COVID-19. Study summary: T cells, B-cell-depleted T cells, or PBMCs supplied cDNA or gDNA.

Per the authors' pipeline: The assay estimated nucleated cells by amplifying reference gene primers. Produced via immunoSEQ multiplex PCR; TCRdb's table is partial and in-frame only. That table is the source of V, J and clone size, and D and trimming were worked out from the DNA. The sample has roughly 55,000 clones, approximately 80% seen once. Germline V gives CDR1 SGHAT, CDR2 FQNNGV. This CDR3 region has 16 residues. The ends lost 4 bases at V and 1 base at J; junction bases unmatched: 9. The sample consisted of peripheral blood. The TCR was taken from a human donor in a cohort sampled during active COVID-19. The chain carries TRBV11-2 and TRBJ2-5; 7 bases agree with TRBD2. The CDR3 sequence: CASSSGTKGAQETQYF. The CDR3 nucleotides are TGTGCCAGCAGCTCTGGGACTAAGGGAGCCCAAGAGACCCAGTACTTC.